The 29 T cell receptor beta chains in this list originate from one sample, sequenced in a study of blood T cell repertoires in COVID-19. Sequencing was performed with immunoSEQ multiplex PCR; in TCRdb, only in-frame clones are kept and a portion is missing. The sample yields over 150,000 clones, about four fifths seen once. Sequencing was performed on peripheral blood. The receptors stem from a woman aged 80 or over with COVID-19, enrolled during active disease.

This clone has only one observation. The V and J genes are TRBV5-4 and TRBJ2-3, with a tentative D call TRBD2 (5 bases). In germline, CDR1 is SGHNT, CDR2 YYREEE (reference sequence). CDR3 length: 14 amino acids. Deletions cut 4 bases from V and 2 bases from J, with 11 bases between. DNA of the CDR3: TGTGCCAGCAGCCGAGGGCAGCTCACAGATACGCAGTATTTT. Protein sequence: CASSRGQLTDTQYF.

The rearrangement uses TRBV25-1 and TRBJ2-7; 9 bases line up with TRBD1. Germline loops: CDR1 MGHDK, CDR2 SYGVNS. V gave up 5 bases and J gave up 5 bases; unmatched junction bases: 10. This CDR3 spans 15 amino acids. The CDR3 is CASSPWGQGGDEQYF. CDR3 sequence (DNA): TGTGCCAGCAGTCCCTGGGGACAGGGCGGCGACGAGCAGTACTTC.

The genes are TRBV14 and TRBJ2-5; no clear D. The V end was cut by 3 bases, the J end by 1 base, with 15 bases between. CDR1 SGHDN and CDR2 FVKESK come from the germline V gene. The CDR3 totals 16 residues. The CDR3 bases are TGTGCCAGCAGCCATCTCGAGGTCCAGTCCCAAGAGACCCAGTACTTC. Its translation is CASSHLEVQSQETQYF.

This chain connects TRBV30 to TRBJ1-2, with 7 bases matching TRBD1. The germline gives CDR1 GTSNPN, CDR2 SVGIG (reference sequence). This CDR3 has 12 amino acids. The V and J ends lost 4 bases and 6 bases, in that order; junction bases with no gene match: 5. The CDR3 coding sequence is TGTGCCTGGAATCTAGGGGGCAATGGCTACACCTTC. This sequence encodes CAWNLGGNGYTF.

This chain links TRBV19 with TRBJ1-3; TRBD1 is a possible D gene (5 bases). The V end was cut by 10 bases, the J end by 3 bases, with 16 bases between. The CDR3 runs to 14 residues. Germline assignment: CDR1 LNHDA and CDR2 SQIVND (reference sequence). In DNA form, the CDR3 reads TGTGCCACCCGGGGGACCGTAGGTGGAAACACCATATATTTT. Translated, it gives CATRGTVGGNTIYF.

This clone was picked up one time. The rearrangement uses TRBV28 and TRBJ1-2; no definite D call. Trimming took 6 bases from V and 1 from J, leaving 18 bases between them. This CDR3 is built from 16 residues. Per germline, CDR1 MDHEN and CDR2 SYDVKM. DNA for the CDR3: TGTGCCAGCAGCTTGCCCCTAGGGAGCGGTAACTATGGCTACACCTTC. This encodes CASSLPLGSGNYGYTF.

This chain links TRBV5-1 with TRBJ2-4; weak D call: TRBD1 (6 bases). The length of the CDR3 is 15 residues. Germline V gene lookup returns CDR1 SGHRS and CDR2 YFSETQ. V was shortened by 4 bases and J by 7 bases, with 18 bases between the two germline ends. DNA of the CDR3: TGCGCCAGCAGCGGTAGTACAGGGACGTTTAACATTCAGTACTTC. Translating it yields CASSGSTGTFNIQYF.

J is TRBJ1-2 and V is TRBV30; unclear D gene. The CDR3 loop spans 13 amino acids. Looked up from germline, CDR1 is GTSNPN and CDR2 is SVGIG (reference sequence). Trimming cost V 1 base and J 4 bases, with 10 bases left between them. CDR3 region: CAWSGGSSYGYTF. The CDR3 coding sequence is TGTGCCTGGAGTGGAGGCAGTTCCTATGGCTACACCTTC.

This chain links TRBV29-1 with TRBJ2-7, with D perhaps TRBD1 (6 bases). CDR3 length: 14 amino acids. Germline V gives CDR1 SQVTM, CDR2 ANQGSEA. Deletions cut 4 bases from V and 4 bases from J, with 17 bases between. CDR3 in DNA: TGCAGCGTTGCAGGGACACCACTCTCGTACGAGCAGTACTTC. This encodes CSVAGTPLSYEQYF.

The chain employs TRBV7-9 and TRBJ1-1; 9 positions match TRBD1. The V gene end was trimmed by 6 bases and the J gene end by 3 bases; junction bases not matched to a gene: 5. CDR1 SEHNR and CDR2 FQNEAQ come from the germline V gene (reference sequence). The CDR3 is made up of 14 amino acids. The CDR3 reads CASRLQGADTEAFF. The CDR3 DNA is TGTGCCAGCAGGTTACAGGGGGCGGACACTGAAGCTTTCTTT. Based on the CDR3 plus reference TRBV7-9 and TRBJ1-1, the full variable domain is DTGVSQNPRHKITKRGQNVTFRCDPISEHNRLYWYRQTLGQGPEFLTYFQNEAQLEKSRLLSDRFSAERPKGSFSTLEIQRTEQGDSAMYLCASRLQGADTEAFFGQGTRLTVV.

The V gene is TRBV12-3 or TRBV12-4, the J gene TRBJ2-1; D possibly corresponds to TRBD2 (5 bases). With 7 bases removed from V and 3 bases from J, the gap between germline ends came to 10 bases. The CDR3 is 13 amino acids. CDR3 sequence: CASTSGLYNEQFF. The CDR3 DNA reads as TGTGCCAGCACCTCAGGACTCTACAATGAGCAGTTCTTC.

The CDR3 coding sequence is TGTGCCAGCTCACCACTTACCAGGGATCAGCCCCAGCATTTT. It specifies CASSPLTRDQPQHF. The chain combines TRBV18 with TRBJ1-5; possible D gene TRBD1, 5 bases. The ends were cut back, 1 base at V and 5 bases at J, with 9 bases in the middle. The CDR3 runs to 14 residues. Germline lookup yields CDR1 KGHSH and CDR2 LQKENI.

The chain is built from TRBV6-5 and TRBJ2-7; a possible D gene is TRBD2 (5 bases). Deletions cut 0 bases from V and 2 bases from J, with 5 bases between. Germline V lookup: CDR1 MNHEY, CDR2 SVGAGI. The CDR3 consists of 13 residues. The CDR3 loop reads CASSYSRAYEQYF. CDR3 in DNA: TGTGCCAGCAGTTACTCGAGGGCCTACGAGCAGTACTTC.

This sequence joins TRBV7-2 and TRBJ2-7, with 7 bases lining up with TRBD1. Germline loops: CDR1 SGHTA, CDR2 FQGNSA. The CDR3 runs to 13 residues. With 4 bases clipped from V and 7 bases from J, the junction kept 7 bases outside the gene matches. The CDR3 reads CASSSPTGWEQYF. For the CDR3, the DNA is TGTGCCAGCAGCTCACCGACAGGGTGGGAGCAGTACTTC.

In this sample, this clone turned up a few times. The J gene is TRBJ2-5, the V gene TRBV5-1; D gene ambiguous. Looked up from germline, CDR1 is SGHRS and CDR2 is YFSETQ. CDR3 length: 13 amino acids. V was pared by 3 bases and J by 4 bases, with 10 bases between. For the CDR3, the DNA is TGCGCCAGCAGCTCGGCTAGTATAGAGACCCAGTACTTC. It yields the protein CASSSASIETQYF.

V usage is TRBV2 and J usage is TRBJ2-3; D is unclear. The CDR3 is 14 amino acids. With 3 bases removed from V and 3 bases from J, the gap between germline ends came to 10 bases. CDR1 SNHLY and CDR2 FYNNEI come from the germline V gene. The DNA of the CDR3 is TGTGCCAGCAGTGACCCGGGTAATACAGATACGCAGTATTTT. The encoded protein is CASSDPGNTDTQYF.

In its sample, this clone was seen a few times. V gene TRBV2 combines with J gene TRBJ2-2; 9 nucleotides agree with TRBD1. Germline CDR1 reads SNHLY; CDR2 reads FYNNEI. V lost 4 bases and J lost 3; bases outside the gene matches: 9. The CDR3 has 17 amino acids. CDR3 sequence reads: CASSGANRGRDTGELFF. CDR3 bases: TGTGCCAGCAGTGGTGCGAACAGGGGGCGGGACACCGGGGAGCTGTTTTTT.

A note on this clone: One end of the junction varies from germline; a read error may be responsible. The rearrangement joins TRBV7-7 to TRBJ1-3; D gene uncertain. CDR1 SSHAT and CDR2 FNYEAQ come from the germline V gene (reference sequence). This CDR3 contains 14 residues. The CDR3 DNA reads as TGTGCTAGCACCCCGGGCCTCCCCGGGGACACCATATATTTT. The encoded protein is CASTPGLPGDTIYF.

This clone appeared once. The chain combines TRBV27 with TRBJ2-7; 8 bases fit TRBD1. J gave up 3 bases and V 3 bases, and 1 base lay outside the gene matches. The length of the CDR3 is 13 residues. The germline gives CDR1 MNHEY, CDR2 SMNVEV (reference sequence). CDR3 protein: CASSLTGVYEQYF. The CDR3 DNA follows: TGTGCCAGCAGTTTGACAGGGGTCTACGAGCAGTACTTC.

The genes are TRBV6-6 and TRBJ2-5; TRBD1 matches at 10 bases. Per germline, CDR1 MNHNY and CDR2 SVGAGI (reference sequence). This CDR3 is 15 amino acids long. J lost 5 bases, V lost 2 bases, and 5 bases had no gene match. This CDR3 reads CASSYGTGARETQYF. The CDR3 region has the DNA TGTGCCAGCAGTTACGGGACAGGGGCAAGGGAGACCCAGTACTTC.

This clone was recorded only once. The genes are TRBV10-2 and TRBJ2-1; D is unclear. Germline V gene data show CDR1 as WSHSY and CDR2 as SAAADI. V shed 5 bases and J shed 0 bases, with 11 bases lying between them. The CDR3 is 15 residues long. The CDR3 is CASSPSPSSYNEQFF. CDR3 bases: TGCGCCAGCAGTCCGTCTCCTAGCTCCTACAATGAGCAGTTCTTC.

The chain has TRBV10-3 and TRBJ1-6; D might be TRBD1 (5 bases). Germline CDR1 ENHRY, CDR2 SYGVKD. This CDR3 is built from 15 residues. The V gene lost 3 bases and the J gene lost 5 bases, with 11 bases spanning the gap. CDR3 in amino acids: CAISERQGHNSPLHF. In DNA, the CDR3 is TGTGCCATCAGTGAACGTCAGGGTCATAATTCACCCCTCCACTTT.

There are a few counts of this clone. CDR3 amino acids: CSVGATGRGYTF. CDR3 nucleotide sequence: TGCAGCGTCGGGGCCACAGGGCGGGGCTACACCTTC. V is TRBV29-1 and J is TRBJ1-2; tentatively, D is TRBD1 (6 bases). The CDR3 spans 12 residues. With 6 bases removed from V and 8 bases from J, the gap between germline ends came to 16 bases. From germline, CDR1 is SQVTM and CDR2 ANQGSEA.

This clone was detected a few times. The chain uses TRBV11-3 and TRBJ1-2, with D possibly matching TRBD1 (5 bases). The CDR3 sequence is 12 residues long. Germline values: CDR1 SGHNT, CDR2 YENEEA. V lost 0 bases and J lost 13, with 12 bases in between. The CDR3 here is CASSLDRGSITF. DNA of the CDR3: TGTGCCAGCAGCTTAGATCGGGGGAGTATCACCTTC.

V and J are TRBV12-3 or TRBV12-4 and TRBJ1-2; the D gene is possibly TRBD1 (6 bases). Deletions cut 3 bases from V and 8 bases from J, with 13 bases between. The CDR3 spans 13 residues. The CDR3 nucleotides are TGTGCCAGCAGTTTCAACAGGGAAGGAGGCTACACCTTC. Translating gives CASSFNREGGYTF.

CDR3 protein: CASSTSWGVQPQHF. DNA of the CDR3: TGTGCCAGCAGCACGAGCTGGGGAGTGCAGCCCCAGCATTTT. This chain uses TRBV7-2 with TRBJ1-5; D not resolved. Per the germline V gene, CDR1 is SGHTA and CDR2 is FQGNSA. V was shortened by 5 bases and J by 7 bases, with 15 bases between the two germline ends. There are 14 residues in the CDR3.

The gene calls are TRBV7-6 and TRBJ2-1; 8 bases agree with TRBD1. The CDR3 covers 14 residues. Looked up from germline, CDR1 is SGHVS and CDR2 is FNYEAQ. Losses at the gene ends were 7 bases for V and 1 base for J; bases not matched to a gene: 3. The DNA for the CDR3 is TGTGCCAGCATCCGGGACAGGTCCTACAATGAGCAGTTCTTC. This translates into CASIRDRSYNEQFF.

V and J are TRBV5-1 and TRBJ2-7, with TRBD1 matching 7 bases. The J segment lost 5 bases and the V segment lost 0 bases, leaving 11 bases of the junction unmatched. Germline assignment: CDR1 SGHRS and CDR2 YFSETQ. This CDR3 contains 16 residues. This chain's CDR3 is CASSLVVTGPFDEQYF. The CDR3 DNA reads as TGCGCCAGCAGCTTGGTAGTGACAGGGCCCTTTGACGAGCAGTACTTC.

V usage is TRBV10-3 and J usage is TRBJ2-1, with TRBD2 identical over 10 bases. V shed 4 bases and J 8 bases; nucleotides not matched to a gene: 8. The germline V gene has CDR1 ENHRY and CDR2 SYGVKD. This CDR3 has 15 residues. The DNA for the CDR3 is TGTGCCATCAGTGGCGGGGCTAGCGGGAGCGATGAGCAGTTCTTC. It specifies CAISGGASGSDEQFF.